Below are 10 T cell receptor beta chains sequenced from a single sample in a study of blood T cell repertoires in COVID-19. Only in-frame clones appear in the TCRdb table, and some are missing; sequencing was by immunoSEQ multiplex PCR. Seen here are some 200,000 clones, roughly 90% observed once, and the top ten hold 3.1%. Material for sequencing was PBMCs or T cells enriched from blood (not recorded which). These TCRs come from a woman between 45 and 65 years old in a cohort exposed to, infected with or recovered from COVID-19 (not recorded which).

CDR3: CASSLVAGAGNEQFF. The CDR3 DNA sequence: TGTGCCAGCAGCTTAGTGGCGGGGGCAGGTAATGAGCAGTTCTTC. The V call is TRBV7-2, the J call TRBJ2-1; perhaps TRBD2 as D (7 bases). CDR1 is SGHTA, CDR2 FQGNSA, per germline. V lost 1 base and J 7 bases, leaving 14 bases between the germline ends. This CDR3 has 15 amino acids.

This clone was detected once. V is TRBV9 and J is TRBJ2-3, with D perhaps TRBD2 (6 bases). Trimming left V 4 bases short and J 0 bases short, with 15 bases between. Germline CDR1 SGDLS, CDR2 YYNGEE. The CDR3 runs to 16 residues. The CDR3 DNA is TGTGCCAGCAGCACCCAGGGACTCCTTAGCACAGATACGCAGTATTTT. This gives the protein CASSTQGLLSTDTQYF.

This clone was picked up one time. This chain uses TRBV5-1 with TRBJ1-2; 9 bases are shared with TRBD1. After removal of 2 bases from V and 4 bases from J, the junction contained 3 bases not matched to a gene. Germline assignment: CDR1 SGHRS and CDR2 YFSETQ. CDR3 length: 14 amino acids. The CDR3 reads CASSFRTGVYGYTF. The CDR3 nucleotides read TGCGCCAGCAGCTTTAGGACAGGGGTCTATGGCTACACCTTC.

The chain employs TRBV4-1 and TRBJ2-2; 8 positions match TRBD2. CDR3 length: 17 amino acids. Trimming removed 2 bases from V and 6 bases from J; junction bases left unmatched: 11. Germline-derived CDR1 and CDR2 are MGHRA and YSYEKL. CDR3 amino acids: CASSQPNSGADAGELFF. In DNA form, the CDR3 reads TGCGCCAGCAGCCAACCGAATAGCGGGGCGGATGCCGGGGAGCTGTTTTTT.

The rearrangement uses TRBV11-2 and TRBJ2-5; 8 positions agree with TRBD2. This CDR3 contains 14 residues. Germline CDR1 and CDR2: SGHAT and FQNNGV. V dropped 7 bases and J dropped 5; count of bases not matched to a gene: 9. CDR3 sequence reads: CASNVGLARETQYF. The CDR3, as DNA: TGTGCCAGCAACGTCGGACTAGCCCGGGAGACCCAGTACTTC. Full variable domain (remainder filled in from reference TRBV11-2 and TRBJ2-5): EAGVAQSPRYKIIEKRQSVAFWCNPISGHATLYWYQQILGQGPKLLIQFQNNGVVDDSQLPKDRFSAERLKGVDSTLKIQPAKLEDSAVYLCASNVGLARETQYFGPGTRLLVL.

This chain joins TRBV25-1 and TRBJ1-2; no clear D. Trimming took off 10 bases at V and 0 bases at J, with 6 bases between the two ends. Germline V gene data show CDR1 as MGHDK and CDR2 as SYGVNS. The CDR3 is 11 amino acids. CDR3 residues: CATRSNYGYTF. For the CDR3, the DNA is TGTGCCACCCGGTCTAACTATGGCTACACCTTC.

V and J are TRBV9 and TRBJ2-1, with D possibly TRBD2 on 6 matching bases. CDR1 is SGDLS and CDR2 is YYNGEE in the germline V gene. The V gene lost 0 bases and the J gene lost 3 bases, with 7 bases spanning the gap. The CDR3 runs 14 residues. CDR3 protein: CASSVGDFYNEQFF. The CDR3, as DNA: TGTGCCAGCAGCGTAGGGGACTTCTACAATGAGCAGTTCTTC.

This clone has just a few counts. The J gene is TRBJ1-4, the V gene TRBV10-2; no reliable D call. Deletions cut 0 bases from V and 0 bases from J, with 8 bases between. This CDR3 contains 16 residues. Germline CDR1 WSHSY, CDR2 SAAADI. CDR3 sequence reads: CASSESRWATNEKLFF. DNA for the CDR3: TGCGCCAGCAGTGAGTCGCGGTGGGCAACTAATGAAAAACTGTTTTTT.

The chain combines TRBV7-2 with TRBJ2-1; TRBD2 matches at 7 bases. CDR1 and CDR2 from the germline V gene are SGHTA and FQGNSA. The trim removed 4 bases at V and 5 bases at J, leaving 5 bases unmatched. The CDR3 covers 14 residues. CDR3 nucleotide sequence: TGTGCCAGCAGCTCTAGCGGAAAACACAATGAGCAGTTCTTC. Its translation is CASSSSGKHNEQFF.

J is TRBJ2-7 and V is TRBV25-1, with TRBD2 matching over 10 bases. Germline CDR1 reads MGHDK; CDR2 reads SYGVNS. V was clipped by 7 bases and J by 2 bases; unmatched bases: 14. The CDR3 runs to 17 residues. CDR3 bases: TGTGCCAGCACGCCAGCGGGGGGGCTCGGAGCTACCTACGAGCAGTACTTC. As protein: CASTPAGGLGATYEQYF.